This T cell receptor (delta chain) originates from a study of gamma-delta T cells after stem cell transplantation. With CATT, TCRdb re-called clones from the RT-PCR reads. In the table there are roughly 2,600 delta-chain clones, about 25% of which are singletons. Sequenced: gamma-delta T cells. This TCR derives from a human donor. It is not recorded whose cells these are; they may come from a transplant donor.

CDR3 residues: CALGGRPTVLGYTDKLIF. The CDR3 DNA is TGTGCTCTTGGGGGACGTCCAACAGTACTGGGGTACACCGATAAACTCATCTTT. This chain links TRDV1 with TRDJ1, with 7 bases aligning to TRDD3. The germline V gene encodes CDR1 TSWWSYY and CDR2 QGS. There are 18 residues in the CDR3. Trimming at V came to 4 bases and at J to 0 bases, leaving 14 bases not matched to a gene.